This paragraph covers one T cell receptor beta chain sequence. Nashville, Tennessee was home to all donors, each a Caucasian adult. The authors divided CD4+ cells into CD45RA+ naive and CD45RA-negative memory subsets. Trimming pared 0 bases from V and 0 bases from J, leaving 14 bases between. Germline values: CDR1 SGHDN, CDR2 FVKESK. The length of the CDR3 is 17 residues. The data belong to a study of shared clonotypes between healthy human individuals. The authors distributed each subset's genomic DNA evenly over several immunoSEQ plates. TCRdb's table, derived via immunoSEQ multiplex PCR, lists solely in-frame clones and lacks some. The sample consists of 2 million to 3 million clones, 80% to 95% of them appearing once.

Sequencing was performed on naive CD4+ T cells from PBMCs. The subset: CD45RA+ positively selected. The V gene is TRBV14, the J gene TRBJ1-1, with D possibly matching TRBD1 (5 bases). The clonotype comes from a man younger than 35 in good health. Some clones in this sample may be carry-over from other donors' samples. CDR3 in amino acids: CASSQDWRQNMNTEAFF. The CDR3 bases are TGTGCCAGCAGCCAAGATTGGCGACAGAATATGAACACTGAAGCTTTCTTT.